This TCR beta chain comes out of a study of beta chain features in type 1 diabetes. Turning to the study itself: Cells sorted and examined across all samples totaled roughly 100,000,000. The study's findings and limits: Shortening of TCRB CDR3s, moderate but significant, appeared in all four CD4+ subsets of Type 1 diabetes patients. It was among patients, rather than healthy donors, that naive, central memory and Treg TCRB repertoires appeared more similar.

The germline V gene encodes CDR1 SGHNT and CDR2 YYREEE (reference sequence). Trimming cost V 2 bases and J 7 bases; bases outside gene matches: 2. The length of the CDR3 is 15 residues. Isolated RNA was reverse transcribed in full, so expressed TCRB transcripts were sequenced. Assay used: immunoSEQ multiplex PCR; TCRdb lists only in-frame clones, some missing. The data hold around 430,000 clones, with over 25% observed a single time. As regards this clone: Its cognate antigen is unknown.

This chain joins TRBV5-4 and TRBJ2-1, with TRBD2 matching 14 bases. Sequenced input: naive CD4+ T cells from blood. The receptor was derived from a man aged 18-30 years in good health. The chain's CDR3 is CASSFRTSGRNEQFF. The CDR3 coding sequence is TGTGCCAGCAGCTTCAGGACTAGCGGGAGGAATGAGCAGTTCTTC.